A single sample is the source of the 8 T cell receptor beta chains below, sequenced in a study of blood T cell repertoires in COVID-19. Profiling relied on immunoSEQ multiplex PCR, and the TCRdb table lists in-frame clones only, not all of them. The sample gives hundreds of thousands of clones, 82% of which show up once; around 11% is in the top ten. Sequencing was carried out using peripheral blood. These receptors came from a woman aged 60-70 years with active or convalescent COVID-19.

V gene TRBV28 combines with J gene TRBJ2-5; 9 nucleotides line up with TRBD1. The germline CDR1 and CDR2 sequences are MDHEN and SYDVKM. Unmatched junction bases numbered 14, after V lost 6 bases and J lost 9 bases. The CDR3 consists of 15 residues. The CDR3: CASRSTGGAQGPQYF. In DNA, the CDR3 is TGTGCCAGCAGATCGACAGGGGGTGCCCAGGGACCCCAGTACTTC.

The chain is built from TRBV6-2 or TRBV6-3 and TRBJ1-1; 9 positions agree with TRBD1. The CDR3 has 14 residues. The germline V gene has CDR1 MNHEY and CDR2 SVGEGT. With 4 bases clipped from V and 0 bases from J, the junction kept 0 bases outside the gene matches. CDR3 DNA: TGTGCCAGCAGTTGGGACAGGGTGAACACTGAAGCTTTCTTT. As protein: CASSWDRVNTEAFF.

CDR3 amino acids: CASSPSGQGNSEAFF. In nucleotides, the CDR3 is TGTGCCAGCAGCCCAAGTGGGCAGGGGAATTCTGAAGCTTTCTTT. The chain carries TRBV9 and TRBJ1-1, with a tentative D call TRBD1 (6 bases). Between the trimmed V and J ends, which lost 4 bases and 6 bases, there was a span of 19 bases. This CDR3 is 15 amino acids long. Germline loops: CDR1 SGDLS, CDR2 YYNGEE.

This chain uses TRBV6-5 with TRBJ1-6; 11 positions agree with TRBD1. CDR3 length equals 15 residues. V lost 4 bases, J lost 7 bases, and 3 bases stayed unmatched. Germline V lookup: CDR1 MNHEY, CDR2 SVGAGI. The CDR3 DNA follows: TGTGCCAGCAGTTCCGGGACAGGGGGAAATTCACCCCTCCACTTT. This codes for CASSSGTGGNSPLHF.

The chain has TRBV21-1 and TRBJ1-3; the table names TRBD1, a call not compared with the DNA. TRBV21-1 is reported as a pseudogene. This CDR3 is built from 12 residues. The DNA of the CDR3 is TGTGCCAGCAGCAAAGGTGGGCACACCATATATTTT. Its protein product is CASSKGGHTIYF.

This clone came up a few times. The chain couples TRBV5-1 to TRBJ1-2; the D gene is possibly TRBD1 (6 bases). V was trimmed by 0 bases and J by 4 bases, leaving 10 bases between them. Per the germline V gene, CDR1 is SGHRS and CDR2 is YFSETQ. The CDR3 is 14 amino acids. CDR3 in DNA: TGCGCCAGCAGCTTGGCTCAGGGGCTCTATGGCTACACCTTC. It is translated as CASSLAQGLYGYTF. Supplemented by reference TRBV5-1 and TRBJ1-2, the full variable domain reads KAGVTQTPRYLIKTRGQQVTLSCSPISGHRSVSWYQQTPGQGLQFLFEYFSETQRNKGNFPGRFSGRQFSNSRSEMNVSTLELGDSALYLCASSLAQGLYGYTFGSGTRLTVV.

This rearrangement joins TRBV7-8 to TRBJ1-1, with unresolved D. CDR3 length: 15 residues. Trimming removed 1 base at V and 1 base at J, with 10 bases between. The germline V gene has CDR1 SGHVS and CDR2 FQNEAQ. DNA for the CDR3: TGTGCCAGCAGCTTAGGGAGGGAGAAGAACACTGAAGCTTTCTTT. Protein sequence: CASSLGREKNTEAFF.

The chain links TRBV9 to TRBJ2-3; weak D call: TRBD1 (7 bases). The CDR3 extends over 16 amino acids. Germline assignment: CDR1 SGDLS and CDR2 YYNGEE. The V end lost 0 bases, the J end lost 4 bases, and 15 bases lay between the germline ends. CDR3 nucleotides: TGTGCCAGCAGCGTAGCCGCAGGGGGGCCTTCAGATACGCAGTATTTT. Translated: CASSVAAGGPSDTQYF.